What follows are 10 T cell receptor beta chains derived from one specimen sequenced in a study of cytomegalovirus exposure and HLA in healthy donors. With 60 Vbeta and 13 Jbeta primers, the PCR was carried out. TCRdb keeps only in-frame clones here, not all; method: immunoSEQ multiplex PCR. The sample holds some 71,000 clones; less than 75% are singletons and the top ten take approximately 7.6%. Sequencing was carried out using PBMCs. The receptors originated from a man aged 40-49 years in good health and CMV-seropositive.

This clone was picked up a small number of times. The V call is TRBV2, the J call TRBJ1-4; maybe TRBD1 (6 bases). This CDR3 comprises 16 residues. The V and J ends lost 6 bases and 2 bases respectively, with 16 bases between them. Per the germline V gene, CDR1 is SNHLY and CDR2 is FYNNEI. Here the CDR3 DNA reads TGTGCCAGCAGCCGCGGACAGCTTATTACTAATGAAAAACTGTTTTTT. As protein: CASSRGQLITNEKLFF.

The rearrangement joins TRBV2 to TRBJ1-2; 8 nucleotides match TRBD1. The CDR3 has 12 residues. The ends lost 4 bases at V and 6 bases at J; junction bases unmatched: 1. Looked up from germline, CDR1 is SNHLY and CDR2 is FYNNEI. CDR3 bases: TGTGCCAGCAGTGGGACAGGGAATGGCTACACCTTC. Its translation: CASSGTGNGYTF.

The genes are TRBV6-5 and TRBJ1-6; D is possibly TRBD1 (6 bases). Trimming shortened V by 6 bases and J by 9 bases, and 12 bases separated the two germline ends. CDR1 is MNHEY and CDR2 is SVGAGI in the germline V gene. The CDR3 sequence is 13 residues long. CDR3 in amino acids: CASRETGSSPLHF. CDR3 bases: TGTGCCAGCAGGGAAACAGGGTCTTCACCCCTCCACTTT.

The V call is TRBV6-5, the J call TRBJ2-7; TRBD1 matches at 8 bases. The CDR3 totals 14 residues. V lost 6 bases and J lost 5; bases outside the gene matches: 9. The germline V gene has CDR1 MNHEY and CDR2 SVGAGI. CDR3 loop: CASSRDRLADEQYF. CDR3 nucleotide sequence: TGTGCCAGCAGCCGGGACAGGCTGGCGGACGAGCAGTACTTC.

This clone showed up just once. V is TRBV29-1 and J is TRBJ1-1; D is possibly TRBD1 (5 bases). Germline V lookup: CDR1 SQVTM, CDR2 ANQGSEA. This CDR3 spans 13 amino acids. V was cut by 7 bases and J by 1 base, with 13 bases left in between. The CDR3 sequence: CSGDFKTNTEAFF. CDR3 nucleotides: TGCAGCGGGGACTTTAAGACGAACACTGAAGCTTTCTTT.

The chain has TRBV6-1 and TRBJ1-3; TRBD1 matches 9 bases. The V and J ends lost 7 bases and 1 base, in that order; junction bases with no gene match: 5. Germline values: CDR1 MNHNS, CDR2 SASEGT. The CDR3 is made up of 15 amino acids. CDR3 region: CASNTGTGSGNTIYF. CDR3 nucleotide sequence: TGTGCCAGCAACACCGGGACAGGGTCTGGAAACACCATATATTTT.

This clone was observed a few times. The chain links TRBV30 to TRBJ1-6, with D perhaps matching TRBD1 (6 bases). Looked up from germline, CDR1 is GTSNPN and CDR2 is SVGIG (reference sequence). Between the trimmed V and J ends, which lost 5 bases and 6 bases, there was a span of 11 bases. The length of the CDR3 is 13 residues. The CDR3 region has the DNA TGTGCCTGGGCAGGGGCAGGTAATTCACCCCTCCACTTT. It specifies CAWAGAGNSPLHF.

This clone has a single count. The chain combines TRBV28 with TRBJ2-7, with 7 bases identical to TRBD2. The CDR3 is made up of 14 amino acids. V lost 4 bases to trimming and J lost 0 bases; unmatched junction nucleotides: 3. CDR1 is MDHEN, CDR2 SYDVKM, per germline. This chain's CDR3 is CASSSGGSSYEQYF. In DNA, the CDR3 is TGTGCCAGCAGTTCCGGCGGGAGCTCCTACGAGCAGTACTTC.

For the CDR3, the DNA is TGCAGTGTCCAGCCGCGGCCGCAGTATTTT. Translated, it gives CSVQPRPQYF. The chain joins TRBV20-1 to TRBJ2-3, with D unresolved. Trimming stripped 7 bases from V and 10 bases from J, with 12 bases between. The germline CDR1 and CDR2 sequences are DFQATT and SNEGSKA (reference sequence). This CDR3 has 10 amino acids.

DNA of the CDR3: TGTGCCAGCAGCACGCCTGGTATGAGGGGAGGAGGCTACACCTTC. Translation gives CASSTPGMRGGGYTF. This chain uses TRBV2 with TRBJ1-2; D might be TRBD1 (5 bases). Trimming left V 6 bases short and J 8 bases short, with 22 bases between. CDR3 length equals 15 residues. CDR1 and CDR2 from the germline V gene are SNHLY and FYNNEI. Full variable domain (outside the CDR3, taken from reference TRBV2 and TRBJ1-2): EPEVTQTPSHQVTQMGQEVILRCVPISNHLYFYWYRQILGQKVEFLVSFYNNEISEKSEIFDDQFSVERPDGSNFTLKIRSTKLEDSAMYFCASSTPGMRGGGYTFGSGTRLTVV.